One and the same sample provided the 31 T cell receptor beta chains below, sequenced in a study of T cell repertoires in cytomegalovirus infection. A single record per CDR3 protein comes from TCRdb applying MiXCR to the reads. Of about 830,000 distinct CDR3 sequences listed, about 31% are singletons. Their specific antigens are unknown. The sample in question was cultured CD8+ T cells from PBMCs, obtained from culture after CMV antigen stimulation. The receptor source for this set is a human donor in good health (CMV status not recorded). Some clones in this sample may be carry-over from other donors' samples.

J is TRBJ1-5 and V is TRBV28; D gene unclear. The CDR3 runs 16 residues. Germline CDR1 and CDR2: MDHEN and SYDVKM. Trimming pared 6 bases from V and 2 bases from J, leaving 17 bases between. Written as DNA, the CDR3 is TGTGCCAGCAGACTGAGACGGACCCGGGGCAATCAGCCCCAGCATTTT. Translation: CASRLRRTRGNQPQHF.

This clonotype came up many times. CDR3: CASSYTLGGNYGYTF. CDR3 DNA: TGTGCCAGTAGTTACACTCTGGGGGGAAACTATGGCTACACCTTC. The V call is TRBV19, the J call TRBJ1-2, with a weak D call TRBD1 (5 bases). V was clipped by 5 bases and J by 2 bases, with 15 bases between them. Germline V gene lookup returns CDR1 LNHDA and CDR2 SQIVND (reference sequence). The CDR3 has 15 residues.

The rearrangement joins TRBV11-2 to TRBJ2-1; tentatively, D is TRBD2 (6 bases). Germline values: CDR1 SGHAT, CDR2 FQNNGV. V was cut by 0 bases and J by 12 bases, with 18 bases left in between. This CDR3 region has 15 residues. The CDR3 region is CASSLDLGGGDGQFF. CDR3 sequence (DNA): TGTGCCAGCAGCTTAGATCTCGGTGGCGGGGATGGGCAGTTCTTC.

The chain combines TRBV4-3 with TRBJ2-6, with D possibly TRBD1 on 6 matching bases. The V end lost 8 bases, the J end lost 1 base, and 12 bases lay between the germline ends. The CDR3 runs to 15 residues. The germline V gene has CDR1 LGHNA and CDR2 YSLEER. For the CDR3, the DNA is TGCGCCAGCGGGGATGACAGGTCTGGGGCCAACGTCCTGACTTTC. Its protein is CASGDDRSGANVLTF.

There are many counts of this clonotype. In DNA form, the CDR3 reads TGTGCCAGCAGTTTCGGGGAAGGGGCCTACGAGCAGTACTTC. Its protein product is CASSFGEGAYEQYF. The chain couples TRBV12-3 or TRBV12-4 to TRBJ2-7, with D perhaps TRBD1 or TRBD2 (5 bases each). The CDR3 is 14 residues long. V gave up 3 bases and J gave up 2 bases, with 11 bases separating them.

This clonotype was counted between two and nine times. The V call is TRBV4-1, the J call TRBJ2-2; D may be TRBD1 or TRBD2 (5 bases each). The V end was cut by 6 bases, the J end by 4 bases, with 12 bases between. This CDR3 has 14 residues. Germline values: CDR1 MGHRA, CDR2 YSYEKL. In DNA form, the CDR3 reads TGCGCCAGCAGTCGAGAGGGGTCCACCGGGGAGCTGTTTTTT. It codes for CASSREGSTGELFF.

This clonotype was detected only once. At one boundary the junction diverges from the germline segment, which might be a read error. This chain uses TRBV6-6 with TRBJ1-5, with D unclear. The CDR3 length is 13 residues. Germline V CDR1 and CDR2: MNHNY, SVGAGI (reference sequence). The DNA for the CDR3 is TGTGCCACCCTGACCCAAAGCACTCAGCCCCAGCATTTT. Its protein is CATLTQSTQPQHF.

The sample holds many counts of this clonotype. The chain uses TRBV7-2 and TRBJ2-2; tentatively, D is TRBD2 (5 bases). Trimming stripped 2 bases from V and 1 base from J, with 8 bases between. The V gene's germline CDR1 is SGHTA and CDR2 FQGNSA. The CDR3 length is 15 residues. CDR3 DNA: TGTGCCAGCAGCTTACACGGGGTGAACACCGGGGAGCTGTTTTTT. Amino acids: CASSLHGVNTGELFF. The whole variable domain, filled in from reference TRBV7-2 and TRBJ2-2, reads GAGVSQSPSNKVTEKGKDVELRCDPISGHTALYWYRQSLGQGLEFLIYFQGNSAPDKSGLPSDRFSAERTGGSVSTLTIQRTQQEDSAVYLCASSLHGVNTGELFFGEGSRLTVL.

V and J are TRBV3-1 and TRBJ2-2; 7 nucleotides agree with TRBD2. The CDR3 loop spans 17 amino acids. The V and J ends lost 2 bases and 3 bases, in that order; junction bases with no gene match: 9. The germline CDR1 and CDR2 sequences are LGHDT and YNNKEL (reference sequence). The CDR3 nucleotides are TGTGCCAGCAGCCAAAGCCGGGAGGCTTCGGACACCGGGGAGCTGTTTTTT. Protein: CASSQSREASDTGELFF.

This chain links TRBV9 with TRBJ1-2; D perhaps matches TRBD1 (6 bases). V lost 0 bases and J lost 6, with 12 bases in between. The germline V gene has CDR1 SGDLS and CDR2 YYNGEE. The CDR3 is 14 amino acids. The CDR3 DNA reads TGTGCCAGCAGCGTAGGAGACAGGAGCGATGGCTACACCTTC. This gives the protein CASSVGDRSDGYTF.

This clonotype was picked up many times. The CDR3 DNA follows: TGTGCCAGCAGCCCCGCCTCCGGTGGGGCCAACGTCCTGACTTTC. Protein product: CASSPASGGANVLTF. The chain recombines TRBV7-9 with TRBJ2-6; D ambiguous. The ends were cut back, 5 bases at V and 3 bases at J, with 11 bases in the middle. Germline V gene lookup returns CDR1 SEHNR and CDR2 FQNEAQ (reference sequence). The CDR3 has 15 amino acids.

The table lists this clonotype with a few counts. V and J are TRBV15 and TRBJ2-3; D is possibly TRBD2 (5 bases). The V gene lost 1 base and the J gene lost 2 bases, with 13 bases spanning the gap. The CDR3 is 16 amino acids. Germline values: CDR1 LNHNV, CDR2 YYDKDF (reference sequence). This CDR3 reads CATSRVPRTFTDTQYF. CDR3 nucleotide sequence: TGTGCCACCAGCAGAGTCCCAAGGACTTTCACAGATACGCAGTATTTT.

This rearrangement joins TRBV2 to TRBJ2-2, with no clear D. Trimming stripped 3 bases from V and 2 bases from J, with 10 bases between. CDR1 is SNHLY and CDR2 is FYNNEI in the germline V gene. This CDR3 comprises 15 residues. CDR3 coding DNA: TGTGCCAGCAGTGACATTCAAATCAACACCGGGGAGCTGTTTTTT. The encoded protein is CASSDIQINTGELFF.

The chain couples TRBV4-1 to TRBJ1-4, with no clear D. V was clipped by 0 bases and J by 8 bases, with 19 bases between them. The CDR3 has 17 residues. Germline loops: CDR1 MGHRA, CDR2 YSYEKL. The chain's CDR3 is CASSQERSWGSEEKLFF. In nucleotides, the CDR3 is TGCGCCAGCAGCCAAGAACGATCATGGGGATCCGAGGAAAAACTGTTTTTT.

Many counts were recorded for this clonotype. The V call is TRBV7-6, the J call TRBJ2-1; D ambiguous. The CDR3 length is 15 residues. Germline V lookup: CDR1 SGHVS, CDR2 FNYEAQ. V dropped 3 bases and J dropped 4 bases, with 13 bases sitting between them. The CDR3 is CASSFKRSPYNEQFF. The CDR3 DNA sequence: TGTGCCAGCAGCTTCAAGAGGTCCCCATACAATGAGCAGTTCTTC.

This chain uses TRBV13 with TRBJ2-7; D not certain. Per germline, CDR1 PRHDT and CDR2 FYEKMQ (reference sequence). The CDR3 consists of 12 residues. V gave up 3 bases and J gave up 6 bases, with 9 bases separating them. The CDR3 region is CASSFLGREQYV. The DNA of the CDR3 is TGTGCCAGCAGCTTTCTAGGGCGCGAGCAGTACGTC.

There are a few counts of this clonotype. This chain connects TRBV6-5 to TRBJ1-1; D gene ambiguous. V was trimmed by 11 bases and J by 3 bases, leaving 25 bases between them. CDR1 is MNHEY and CDR2 is SVGAGI in the germline V gene. This CDR3 comprises 16 residues. CDR3 in amino acids: CAVIPSLLIKDTEAFF. CDR3 sequence (DNA): TGTGCCGTCATTCCTTCCTTACTCATAAAGGACACTGAAGCTTTCTTT.

This clonotype was seen a handful of times. The CDR3 nucleotides read TGTGCCAGCAGCCAGAGCAATCAGCCCCAGCATTTT. Amino acids: CASSQSNQPQHF. The chain employs TRBV7-6 and TRBJ1-5; D remains ambiguous. Germline V gene data show CDR1 as SGHVS and CDR2 as FNYEAQ. Deletions cut 5 bases from V and 1 base from J, with 3 bases between. CDR3 length equals 12 residues.

This clonotype has just a few counts. V is TRBV2 and J is TRBJ2-7; 8 bases match TRBD1. V shed 1 base, J shed 4 bases, and the junction held 3 bases outside the gene matches. This CDR3 comprises 14 residues. From germline, CDR1 is SNHLY and CDR2 FYNNEI. The CDR3: CASSEETGEYEQYV. In DNA, the CDR3 is TGTGCCAGCAGTGAAGAGACAGGGGAATACGAGCAGTACGTC.

V and J are TRBV6-6 and TRBJ1-5; 8 positions match TRBD1. Trimming took 6 bases from V and 7 from J; bases not matched to a gene: 8. The CDR3 runs to 14 residues. Germline-derived CDR1 and CDR2 are MNHNY and SVGAGI (reference sequence). CDR3 in DNA: TGTGCCAGCAGCTACCCAGGGGGCTTGCAGCCCCAGCATTTT. Protein: CASSYPGGLQPQHF.

The chain combines TRBV6-2 or TRBV6-3 with TRBJ2-3; possibly TRBD1 for D (6 bases). V lost 8 bases and J lost 3, with 18 bases in between. Per germline, CDR1 MNHEY and CDR2 SVGEGT. CDR3 length: 15 residues. In DNA, the CDR3 is TGTGCCAGCTCAGCAGGGGCCACTGAGACAGATACGCAGTATTTT. It is translated as CASSAGATETDTQYF.

The V and J genes are TRBV29-1 and TRBJ2-2; the D gene is possibly TRBD1 (5 bases). V lost 5 bases and J lost 6, with 7 bases in between. The germline CDR1 and CDR2 sequences are SQVTM and ANQGSEA. The CDR3 has 11 residues. The CDR3: CSVQGSGELFF. In DNA form, the CDR3 reads TGCAGCGTTCAGGGATCCGGGGAGCTGTTTTTT.

This clonotype was detected a few times. This sequence joins TRBV7-9 and TRBJ1-2, with D possibly matching TRBD1 (6 bases). CDR1 and CDR2 from the germline V gene are SEHNR and FQNEAQ (reference sequence). Trimming took 5 bases from V and 2 from J, leaving 24 bases between them. The CDR3 loop spans 18 amino acids. CDR3 in DNA: TGTGCCAGCAGCCCGCAAGGGAGACAGGCTATCGTCAACTATGGCTACACCTTC. Amino acid sequence: CASSPQGRQAIVNYGYTF.

This clonotype was seen a handful of times. V gene TRBV27 combines with J gene TRBJ1-5; D perhaps matches TRBD1 (6 bases). Germline V CDR1 and CDR2: MNHEY, SMNVEV (reference sequence). The CDR3 sequence is 16 residues long. V dropped 2 bases and J dropped 4 bases, with 15 bases sitting between them. DNA of the CDR3: TGTGCCAGCAGTTTACGGGGGTCGGACAGTAATCAGCCCCAGCATTTT. As protein: CASSLRGSDSNQPQHF.

This clonotype was seen at least ten times. Sequence at one end of the junction differs from germline and may be a read error. V and J are TRBV7-2 and TRBJ2-4; perhaps TRBD1 as D (5 bases). Germline V lookup: CDR1 SGHTA, CDR2 FQGNSA. The CDR3 has 15 amino acids. The CDR3 nucleotides read TGTGCCAGCACCTTACTTGGGGCAGGGCGCAACATTCAGTACTTC. This encodes CASTLLGAGRNIQYF.

This clonotype occurred a few times. The rearrangement uses TRBV27 and TRBJ2-1; D perhaps matches TRBD1 (7 bases). CDR1 and CDR2 from the germline V gene are MNHEY and SMNVEV (reference sequence). The CDR3 totals 14 residues. V lost 3 bases to trimming and J lost 5 bases, with 11 bases between them. The CDR3 nucleotides read TGTGCCAGCAGTTTGGGGGGACAGAACAATGAGCAGTTCTTC. Protein product: CASSLGGQNNEQFF.

V gene TRBV5-1 combines with J gene TRBJ2-7; D may be TRBD1 or TRBD2 (5 bases each). This CDR3 contains 14 residues. Trimming took 5 bases from V and 1 from J, leaving 13 bases between them. The germline V gene has CDR1 SGHRS and CDR2 YFSETQ. CDR3 bases: TGCGCCAGCAGTAAGGGGACGGCGTCCTACGAGCAGTACTTC. Translating it yields CASSKGTASYEQYF.

The CDR3 nucleotides read TGTGCCAGCAACGGACCGGGACTAGCGGGCTACGAGCAGTACTTC. Translation gives CASNGPGLAGYEQYF. The rearrangement links TRBV6-5 to TRBJ2-7; 12 bases are a match to TRBD2. CDR1 and CDR2 (germline): MNHEY, SVGAGI. The CDR3 consists of 15 residues. V was pared by 7 bases and J by 3 bases, with 7 bases of the junction left unmatched.

About this clonotype: A much bigger clone sits one base away, suggesting this may be a read error. J is TRBJ2-2 and V is TRBV15, with unresolved D. The CDR3 covers 14 residues. The germline gives CDR1 LNHNV, CDR2 YYDKDF (reference sequence). CDR3 nucleotide sequence: TGTGCCGCCAGCAGACCAGCCGGGACCGGGGAGCTGTTTTTT. Its protein product is CAASRPAGTGELFF.

This chain links TRBV4-1 with TRBJ1-1; D remains unclear. The ends were cut back, 0 bases at V and 1 base at J, with 9 bases in the middle. From germline, CDR1 is MGHRA and CDR2 YSYEKL. The CDR3 sequence is 15 residues long. The CDR3: CASSQDLARNTEAFF. CDR3 nucleotide sequence: TGCGCCAGCAGCCAAGATTTAGCCAGGAACACTGAAGCTTTCTTT.

The rearrangement links TRBV19 to TRBJ1-2, with a possible D match to TRBD1 (5 bases). The CDR3 spans 15 residues. Germline V gene data show CDR1 as LNHDA and CDR2 as SQIVND (reference sequence). Between the trimmed V and J ends, which lost 4 bases and 8 bases, there was a span of 20 bases. For the CDR3, the DNA is TGTGCCAGTAGTAGTTCCGGGACCGCGGCAGGGGGCTACACCTTC. Its protein product is CASSSSGTAAGGYTF.